Sample share makes the clone carrying this TCR beta chain medium-sized (0.01 to 0.1%). What it binds is unknown. The library protocol tagged each TCR cDNA with a unique molecular identifier. TCRdb recomputed calls from the 5' RACE reads with MiXCR, one row per CDR3 protein. The sample carries several thousand distinct CDR3 sequences, just under 4% recorded once. The sample originates from a study of spatial heterogeneity in lung cancer. As for the study in general: Beta-chain sequences consistently outnumbered alpha-chain sequences in detection. Strongly correlated with TCR transcript counts in tumor regions was a T cell module score, which was a transcriptional module score calculated from matched bulk RNA-seq.

Study-wide points: Tumor mutation counts were tracked by expanded intratumoral alpha and beta TCR counts. Coverage of tumor T cells, an estimated figure, was roughly 6.9% for alpha and 13% for beta chains.

Time point described: sample taken at primary tumor resection. The source is a female donor with early-stage non-small cell lung cancer. The material was lung tumor tissue, obtained at surgery.

CDR3 amino acids: CASSLEGMGYSPLHF. The DNA of the CDR3 is TGTGCCAGCAGCTTAGAAGGGATGGGTTATTCACCCCTCCACTTT. The rearrangement joins TRBV7-9 to TRBJ1-6; D is unresolved. Between the trimmed V and J ends, which lost 1 base and 8 bases, there was a span of 12 bases. This CDR3 spans 15 amino acids. Per germline, CDR1 SEHNR and CDR2 FQNEAQ (reference sequence).